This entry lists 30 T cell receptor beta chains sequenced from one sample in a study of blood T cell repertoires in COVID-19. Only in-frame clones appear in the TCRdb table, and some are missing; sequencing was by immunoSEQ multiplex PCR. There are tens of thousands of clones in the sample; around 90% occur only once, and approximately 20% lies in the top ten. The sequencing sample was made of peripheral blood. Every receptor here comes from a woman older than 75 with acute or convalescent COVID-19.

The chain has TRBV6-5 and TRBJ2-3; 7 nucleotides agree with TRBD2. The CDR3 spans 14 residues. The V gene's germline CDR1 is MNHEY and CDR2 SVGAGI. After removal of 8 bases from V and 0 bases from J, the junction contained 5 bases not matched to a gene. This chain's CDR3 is CASRQRGSTDTQYF. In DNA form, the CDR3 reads TGTGCCAGCCGCCAGCGGGGCAGCACAGATACGCAGTATTTT.

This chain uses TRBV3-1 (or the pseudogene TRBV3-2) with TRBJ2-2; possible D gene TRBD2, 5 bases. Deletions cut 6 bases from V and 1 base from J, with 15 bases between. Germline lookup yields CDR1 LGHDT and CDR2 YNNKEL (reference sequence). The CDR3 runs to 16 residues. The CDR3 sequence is CASSPRTAWNTGELFF. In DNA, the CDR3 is TGTGCCAGCAGTCCCCGGACTGCTTGGAACACCGGGGAGCTGTTTTTT.

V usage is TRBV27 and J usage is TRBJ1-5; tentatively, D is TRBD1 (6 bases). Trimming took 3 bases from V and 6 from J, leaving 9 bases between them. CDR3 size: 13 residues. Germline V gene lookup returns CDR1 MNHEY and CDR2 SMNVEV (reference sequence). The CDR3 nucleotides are TGTGCCAGCAGTTTTGACAGGAGTCAGCCCCAGCATTTT. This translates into CASSFDRSQPQHF.

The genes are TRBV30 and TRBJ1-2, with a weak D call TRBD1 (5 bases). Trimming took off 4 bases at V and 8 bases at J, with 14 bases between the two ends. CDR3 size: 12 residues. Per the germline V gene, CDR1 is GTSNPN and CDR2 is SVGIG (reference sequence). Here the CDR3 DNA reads TGTGCCTGGAACCCGCAGGGAGGAGGCTACACCTTC. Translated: CAWNPQGGGYTF.

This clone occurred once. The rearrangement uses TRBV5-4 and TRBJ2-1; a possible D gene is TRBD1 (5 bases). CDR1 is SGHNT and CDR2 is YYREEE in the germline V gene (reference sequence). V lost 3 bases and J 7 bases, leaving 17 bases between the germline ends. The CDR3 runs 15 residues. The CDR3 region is CASSSRVFGLNEQFF. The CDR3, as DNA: TGTGCCAGCAGCTCCAGGGTTTTCGGTTTGAATGAGCAGTTCTTC.

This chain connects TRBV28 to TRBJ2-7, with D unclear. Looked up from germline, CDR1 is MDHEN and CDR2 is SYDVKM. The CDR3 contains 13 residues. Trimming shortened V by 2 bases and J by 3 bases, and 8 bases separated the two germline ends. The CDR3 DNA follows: TGTGCCAGCAGTTTACGCACGGTCTACGAGCAGTACTTC. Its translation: CASSLRTVYEQYF.

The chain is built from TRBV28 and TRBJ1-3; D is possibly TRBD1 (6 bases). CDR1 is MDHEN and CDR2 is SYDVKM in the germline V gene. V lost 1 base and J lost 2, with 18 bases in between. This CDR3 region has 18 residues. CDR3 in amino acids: CASSLSSPGGLAGNTIYF. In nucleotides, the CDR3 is TGTGCCAGCAGTTTATCGTCCCCCGGGGGGCTAGCTGGAAACACCATATATTTT. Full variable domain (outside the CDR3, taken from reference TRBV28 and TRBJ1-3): DVKVTQSSRYLVKRTGEKVFLECVQDMDHENMFWYRQDPGLGLRLIYFSYDVKMKEKGDIPEGYSVSREKKERFSLILESASTNQTSMYLCASSLSSPGGLAGNTIYFGEGSWLTVV.

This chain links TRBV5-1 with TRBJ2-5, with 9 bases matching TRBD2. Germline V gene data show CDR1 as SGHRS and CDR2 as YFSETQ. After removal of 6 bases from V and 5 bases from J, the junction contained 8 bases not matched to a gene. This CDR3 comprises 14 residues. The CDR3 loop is CASKAGGPGETQYF. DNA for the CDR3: TGCGCCAGCAAGGCGGGAGGGCCAGGTGAGACCCAGTACTTC. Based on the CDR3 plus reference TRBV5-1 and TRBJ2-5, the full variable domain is KAGVTQTPRYLIKTRGQQVTLSCSPISGHRSVSWYQQTPGQGLQFLFEYFSETQRNKGNFPGRFSGRQFSNSRSEMNVSTLELGDSALYLCASKAGGPGETQYFGPGTRLLVL.

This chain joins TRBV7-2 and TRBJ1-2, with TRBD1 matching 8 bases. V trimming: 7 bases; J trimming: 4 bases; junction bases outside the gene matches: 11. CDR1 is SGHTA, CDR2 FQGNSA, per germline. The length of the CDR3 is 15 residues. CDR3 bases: TGTGCCAGCACCCGCAAGACAGGGGACCCCTATGGCTACACCTTC. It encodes CASTRKTGDPYGYTF.

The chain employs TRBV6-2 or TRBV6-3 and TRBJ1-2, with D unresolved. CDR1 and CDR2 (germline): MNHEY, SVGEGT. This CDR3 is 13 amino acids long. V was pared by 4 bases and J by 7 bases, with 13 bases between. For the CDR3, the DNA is TGTGCCAGCAGTTCAGGAAGCCTTAGTGGCTACACCTTC. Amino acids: CASSSGSLSGYTF.

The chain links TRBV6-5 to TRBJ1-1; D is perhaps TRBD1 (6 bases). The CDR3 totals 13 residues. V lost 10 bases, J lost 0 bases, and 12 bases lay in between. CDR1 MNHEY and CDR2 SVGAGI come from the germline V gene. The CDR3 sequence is CANSDRMNTEAFF. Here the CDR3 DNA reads TGTGCCAATTCGGACAGAATGAACACTGAAGCTTTCTTT.

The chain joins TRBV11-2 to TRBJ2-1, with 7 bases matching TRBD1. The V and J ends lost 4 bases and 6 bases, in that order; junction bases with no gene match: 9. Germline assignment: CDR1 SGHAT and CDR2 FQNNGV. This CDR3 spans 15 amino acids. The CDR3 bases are TGTGCCAGCAGCTCCGGACAGGCCAGAGTCAATGAGCAGTTCTTC. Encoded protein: CASSSGQARVNEQFF.

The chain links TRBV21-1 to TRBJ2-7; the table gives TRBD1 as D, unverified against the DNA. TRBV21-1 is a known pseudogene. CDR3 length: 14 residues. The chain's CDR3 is CASSKGAGVHEQYF. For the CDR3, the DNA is TGTGCCAGCAGCAAAGGGGCAGGGGTCCACGAGCAGTACTTC.

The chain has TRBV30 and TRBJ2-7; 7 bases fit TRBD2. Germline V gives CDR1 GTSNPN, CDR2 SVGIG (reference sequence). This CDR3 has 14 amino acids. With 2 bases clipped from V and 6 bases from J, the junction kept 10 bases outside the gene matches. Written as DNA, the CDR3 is TGTGCCTGGAGTAGGGGTCTTGGCGGGGGCGAGCAGTACTTC. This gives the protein CAWSRGLGGGEQYF.

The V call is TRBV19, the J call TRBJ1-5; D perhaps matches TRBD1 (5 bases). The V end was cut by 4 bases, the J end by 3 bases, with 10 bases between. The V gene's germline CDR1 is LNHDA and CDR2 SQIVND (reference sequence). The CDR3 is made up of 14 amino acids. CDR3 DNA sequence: TGTGCCAGTAGTACGACAGCGTACAATCAGCCCCAGCATTTT. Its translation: CASSTTAYNQPQHF.

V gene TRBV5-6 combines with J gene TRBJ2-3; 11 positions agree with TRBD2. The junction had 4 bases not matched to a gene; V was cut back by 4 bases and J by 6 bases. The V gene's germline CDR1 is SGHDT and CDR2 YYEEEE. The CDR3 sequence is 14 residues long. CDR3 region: CASSRLAGWDTQYF. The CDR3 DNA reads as TGTGCCAGCAGCCGACTAGCGGGGTGGGATACGCAGTATTTT.

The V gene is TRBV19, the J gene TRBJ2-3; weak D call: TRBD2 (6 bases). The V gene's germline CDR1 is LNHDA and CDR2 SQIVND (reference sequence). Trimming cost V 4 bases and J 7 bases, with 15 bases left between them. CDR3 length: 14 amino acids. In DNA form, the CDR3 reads TGTGCCAGTAGTAGATTGGACGGGGGAAATACGCAGTATTTT. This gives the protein CASSRLDGGNTQYF.

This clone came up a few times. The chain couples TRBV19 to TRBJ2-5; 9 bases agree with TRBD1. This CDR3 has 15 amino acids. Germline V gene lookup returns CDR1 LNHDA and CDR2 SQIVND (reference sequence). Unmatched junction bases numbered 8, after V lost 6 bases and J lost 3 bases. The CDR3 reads CASSTGTGTKETQYF. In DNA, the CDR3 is TGTGCCAGTAGCACCGGGACAGGGACTAAAGAGACCCAGTACTTC.

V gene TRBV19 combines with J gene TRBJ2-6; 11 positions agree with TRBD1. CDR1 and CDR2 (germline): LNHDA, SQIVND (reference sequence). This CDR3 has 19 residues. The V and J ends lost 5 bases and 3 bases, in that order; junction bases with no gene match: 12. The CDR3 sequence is CASSPDRTGGFLGANVLTF. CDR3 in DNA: TGTGCCAGTAGTCCCGACCGGACAGGGGGCTTCCTTGGGGCCAACGTCCTGACTTTC.

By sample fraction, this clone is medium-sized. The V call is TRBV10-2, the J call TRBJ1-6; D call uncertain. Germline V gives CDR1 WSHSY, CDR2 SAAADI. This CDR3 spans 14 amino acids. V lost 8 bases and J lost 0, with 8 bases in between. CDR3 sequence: CASSVSSYNSPLHF. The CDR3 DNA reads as TGCGCCAGCTCTGTGAGCTCCTATAATTCACCCCTCCACTTT.

DNA of the CDR3: TGCAGCGTTGAGCGGACAGGGTACCATGAGCAGTTCTTC. Translating gives CSVERTGYHEQFF. The chain is built from TRBV29-1 and TRBJ2-1; 8 bases line up with TRBD1. The CDR3 contains 13 residues. V lost 3 bases to trimming and J lost 8 bases; unmatched junction nucleotides: 6. In germline, CDR1 is SQVTM, CDR2 ANQGSEA.

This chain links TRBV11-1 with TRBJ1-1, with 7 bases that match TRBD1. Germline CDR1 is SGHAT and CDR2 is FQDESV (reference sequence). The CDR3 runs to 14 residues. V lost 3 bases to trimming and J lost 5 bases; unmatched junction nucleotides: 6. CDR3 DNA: TGTGCCAGCAGCTTCGGACAGGAGGGGACTGAAGCTTTCTTT. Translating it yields CASSFGQEGTEAFF.

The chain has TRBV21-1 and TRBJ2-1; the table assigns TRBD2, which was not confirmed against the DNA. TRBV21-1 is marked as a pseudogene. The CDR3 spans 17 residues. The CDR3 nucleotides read TGTGCCAGCAGCGCCCGGACTAGCGGGGGCCTTTACAATGAGCAGTTCTTC. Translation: CASSARTSGGLYNEQFF.

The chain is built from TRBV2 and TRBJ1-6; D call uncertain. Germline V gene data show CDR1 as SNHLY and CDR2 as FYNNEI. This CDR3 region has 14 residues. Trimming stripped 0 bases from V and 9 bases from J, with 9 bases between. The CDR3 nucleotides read TGTGCCAGCAGTGAAGCAAAGGAGTTTTCACCCCTCCACTTT. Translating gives CASSEAKEFSPLHF.

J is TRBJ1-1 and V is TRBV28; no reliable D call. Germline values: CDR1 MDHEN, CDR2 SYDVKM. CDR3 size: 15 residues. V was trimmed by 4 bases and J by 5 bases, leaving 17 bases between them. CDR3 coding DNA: TGTGCCAGCAGTTCCGCGTCCTCGGGGTTTACTGAAGCTTTCTTT. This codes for CASSSASSGFTEAFF. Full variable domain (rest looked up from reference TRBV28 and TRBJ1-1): DVKVTQSSRYLVKRTGEKVFLECVQDMDHENMFWYRQDPGLGLRLIYFSYDVKMKEKGDIPEGYSVSREKKERFSLILESASTNQTSMYLCASSSASSGFTEAFFGQGTRLTVV.

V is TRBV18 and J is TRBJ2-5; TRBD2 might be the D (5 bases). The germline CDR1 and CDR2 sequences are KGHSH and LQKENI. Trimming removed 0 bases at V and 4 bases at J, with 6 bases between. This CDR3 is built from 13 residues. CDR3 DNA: TGTGCCAGCTCACCACCGGACTCAGAGACCCAGTACTTC. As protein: CASSPPDSETQYF.

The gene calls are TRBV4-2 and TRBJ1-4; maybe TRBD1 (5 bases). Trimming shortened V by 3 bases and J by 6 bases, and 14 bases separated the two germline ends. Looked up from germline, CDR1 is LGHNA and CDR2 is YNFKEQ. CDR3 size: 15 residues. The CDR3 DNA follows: TGTGCCAGCAGCCAGGCCCGGGGGGTAGATGAAAAACTGTTTTTT. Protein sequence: CASSQARGVDEKLFF.

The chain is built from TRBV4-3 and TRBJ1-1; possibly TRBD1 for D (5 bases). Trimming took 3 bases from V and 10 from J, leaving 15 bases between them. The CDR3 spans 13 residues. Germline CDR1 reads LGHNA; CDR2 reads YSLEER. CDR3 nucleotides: TGCGCCAGCAGCCAGGATGGACAATTCGGAGCTTTCTTT. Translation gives CASSQDGQFGAFF.

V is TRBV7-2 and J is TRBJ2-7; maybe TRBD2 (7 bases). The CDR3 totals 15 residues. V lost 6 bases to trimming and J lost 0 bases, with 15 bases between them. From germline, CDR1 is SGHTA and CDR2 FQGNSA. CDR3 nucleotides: TGTGCCAGCAGGCAAGGGGGGGGGAGCTCCTACGAGCAGTACTTC. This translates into CASRQGGGSSYEQYF.

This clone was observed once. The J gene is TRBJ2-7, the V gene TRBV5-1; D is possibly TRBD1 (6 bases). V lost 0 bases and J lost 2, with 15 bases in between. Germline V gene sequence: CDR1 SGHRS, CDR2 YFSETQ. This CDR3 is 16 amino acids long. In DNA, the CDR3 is TGCGCCAGCAGCTTGGTAGTTCTGGGGGCTACCTACGAGCAGTACTTC. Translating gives CASSLVVLGATYEQYF.